A single sample is the source of the 28 T cell receptor beta chains below, sequenced in a study of T cell responses to AZD1222 COVID-19 vaccine. Here immunoSEQ multiplex PCR was the method, and the copy in TCRdb shows in-frame clones only, minus some. Of 150,000 to 200,000 clones listed, approximately 93% are singletons. The sample was peripheral blood, taken 28 days after the second AZD1222 dose. The receptors here all came from an adult who received the AZD1222 COVID-19 vaccine.

This CDR3 is CASSWMTPNSPLHF. CDR3 DNA: TGTGCCAGCAGTTGGATGACACCAAATTCACCCCTCCACTTT. The chain links TRBV6-2 or TRBV6-3 to TRBJ1-6, with D hard to call. The CDR3 has 14 residues. The V end lost 4 bases, the J end lost 7 bases, and 11 bases lay between the germline ends. Germline CDR1 MNHEY, CDR2 SVGEGT.

The CDR3 nucleotides read TGCGCCAGCAGCTTGGTTACGAGCGGCAATGAGCAGTTCTTC. Translating gives CASSLVTSGNEQFF. The chain joins TRBV5-1 to TRBJ2-1; maybe TRBD2 (5 bases). CDR1 is SGHRS, CDR2 YFSETQ, per germline. The CDR3 runs 14 residues. The germline V and J ends were trimmed by 0 bases and 6 bases, with 10 bases remaining between them. The full variable domain, with the rest looked up from reference TRBV5-1 and TRBJ2-1, is KAGVTQTPRYLIKTRGQQVTLSCSPISGHRSVSWYQQTPGQGLQFLFEYFSETQRNKGNFPGRFSGRQFSNSRSEMNVSTLELGDSALYLCASSLVTSGNEQFFGPGTRLTVL.

The rearrangement links TRBV6-5 to TRBJ2-2; no clear D. The germline V and J ends were trimmed by 2 bases and 8 bases, with 9 bases remaining between them. The CDR3 spans 13 residues. Germline V CDR1 and CDR2: MNHEY, SVGAGI. As DNA, the CDR3 is TGTGCCAGCAGTTACCATCAGGAGGGGGAGCTGTTTTTT. This encodes CASSYHQEGELFF.

This clone was seen a few times. This chain uses TRBV19 with TRBJ1-2; D not resolved. The CDR3 has 15 residues. The V gene's germline CDR1 is LNHDA and CDR2 SQIVND (reference sequence). Trimming removed 10 bases at V and 4 bases at J, with 22 bases between. The CDR3 loop reads CATLSGEGGIYGYTF. DNA for the CDR3: TGTGCCACCCTATCCGGGGAAGGAGGTATCTATGGCTACACCTTC.

For this clone: One end of the junction fails to match germline, which may point to a read error. The chain uses TRBV27 and TRBJ2-6; 12 bases match TRBD1. The CDR3 has 19 amino acids. Looked up from germline, CDR1 is MNHEY and CDR2 is SMNVEV (reference sequence). CDR3 bases: TGTGCCAGCTGTTTTAGGTGGGGGGACAGGGGGCGGGGGGCCAACGTCCTGACTTTC. It codes for CASCFRWGDRGRGANVLTF.

The rearrangement uses TRBV9 and TRBJ2-7; 9 bases agree with TRBD1. The CDR3 loop spans 16 amino acids. With V trimmed by 2 bases and J by 3 bases, 9 bases remained unmatched. Germline CDR1 and CDR2: SGDLS and YYNGEE. The CDR3 protein is CASSVTAGTGLYEQYF. CDR3 nucleotides: TGTGCCAGCAGCGTGACCGCCGGGACAGGGCTCTACGAGCAGTACTTC.

The CDR3 DNA follows: TGTGCCATCAGTGAGCAGGGGAACACTGAAGCTTTCTTT. This sequence encodes CAISEQGNTEAFF. The chain is built from TRBV10-3 and TRBJ1-1, with D tentatively TRBD1 (5 bases). The V gene's germline CDR1 is ENHRY and CDR2 SYGVKD. This CDR3 is built from 13 residues. Trimming pared 2 bases from V and 1 base from J, leaving 5 bases between.

The chain couples TRBV5-1 to TRBJ1-5, with 9 bases lining up with TRBD1. The length of the CDR3 is 15 residues. J gave up 4 bases and V 5 bases, and 7 bases lay outside the gene matches. The germline gives CDR1 SGHRS, CDR2 YFSETQ. CDR3 in amino acids: CASSPGTGLNQPQHF. The CDR3 bases are TGCGCCAGCAGTCCCGGGACAGGGCTTAATCAGCCCCAGCATTTT.

The chain uses TRBV2 and TRBJ1-6; tentatively, D is TRBD1 (6 bases). Trimming stripped 0 bases from V and 17 bases from J, with 11 bases between. This CDR3 is built from 12 residues. Germline V gene data show CDR1 as SNHLY and CDR2 as FYNNEI. The CDR3 reads CASSEARDNVHF. In DNA, the CDR3 is TGTGCCAGCAGTGAAGCGAGGGACAACGTCCACTTT. Combining the CDR3 with reference TRBV2 and TRBJ1-6 gives the whole variable domain EPEVTQTPSHQVTQMGQEVILRCVPISNHLYFYWYRQILGQKVEFLVSFYNNEISEKSEIFDDQFSVERPDGSNFTLKIRSTKLEDSAMYFCASSEARDNVHFGNGTRLTVT.

The chain joins TRBV27 to TRBJ2-1, with TRBD1 matching 7 bases. In germline, CDR1 is MNHEY, CDR2 SMNVEV (reference sequence). The CDR3 has 14 amino acids. V shed 5 bases and J 8 bases; nucleotides not matched to a gene: 9. In DNA form, the CDR3 reads TGTGCCAGCAGTCGCGACAGGGTGAGGGATGAGCAGTTCTTC. As protein: CASSRDRVRDEQFF.

The V call is TRBV13, the J call TRBJ2-7, with 14 bases identical to TRBD2. Trimming at V came to 5 bases and at J to 2 bases, leaving 5 bases not matched to a gene. The germline V gene encodes CDR1 PRHDT and CDR2 FYEKMQ (reference sequence). The CDR3 extends over 16 amino acids. The CDR3 nucleotides are TGTGCCAGCAGCGCCGGGACTAGCGGGAGTACCTACGAGCAGTACTTC. Amino acids: CASSAGTSGSTYEQYF.

This clone has just one count. This sequence joins TRBV14 and TRBJ2-7; D ambiguous. Germline loops: CDR1 SGHDN, CDR2 FVKESK. The CDR3 has 16 residues. Trimming cost V 0 bases and J 2 bases, with 14 bases left between them. Here the CDR3 DNA reads TGTGCCAGCAGCCAAGACGCGACATCGCTTACCTACGAGCAGTACTTC. This gives the protein CASSQDATSLTYEQYF.

V usage is TRBV4-1 and J usage is TRBJ2-7; D is unclear. The V and J ends lost 0 bases and 1 base respectively, with 13 bases between them. From germline, CDR1 is MGHRA and CDR2 YSYEKL. The CDR3 runs to 16 residues. Here the CDR3 reads CASSQESVVGSYEQYF. The CDR3 DNA reads TGCGCCAGCAGCCAAGAATCTGTGGTAGGGTCCTACGAGCAGTACTTC.

The genes are TRBV12-3 or TRBV12-4 and TRBJ1-2; 8 bases line up with TRBD1. Trimming took 7 bases from V and 8 from J; bases not matched to a gene: 9. This CDR3 is built from 13 residues. The CDR3 DNA is TGTGCCAGCAAGGCAGGGGGCATCGACGGCTACACCTTC. Translation gives CASKAGGIDGYTF.

The rearrangement joins TRBV21-1 to TRBJ2-2; the D segment call TRBD2 is taken from the table without a DNA check. TRBV21-1 is tagged as a pseudogene. This CDR3 spans 15 amino acids. CDR3: CASSKVILAGEELFF. The CDR3 DNA sequence: TGTGCCAGCAGCAAAGTGATACTAGCGGGAGAGGAGCTGTTTTTT.

The V and J genes are TRBV10-1 and TRBJ2-6, with 9 bases fitting TRBD1. Germline V gene lookup returns CDR1 WNHNN and CDR2 SYGVQD (reference sequence). This CDR3 region has 18 residues. Losses at the gene ends were 8 bases for V and 0 bases for J; bases not matched to a gene: 11. CDR3 sequence: CASAPGTGIRSGANVLTF. In DNA, the CDR3 is TGCGCCAGCGCTCCCGGGACAGGGATACGCTCTGGGGCCAACGTCCTGACTTTC.

Concerning this clone itself: Other DNA variants within this sample encode the same CDR3. J is TRBJ2-1 and V is TRBV24-1, with TRBD2 matching over 7 bases. This CDR3 comprises 14 residues. The J segment lost 1 base and the V segment lost 5 bases, leaving 1 base of the junction unmatched. The germline V gene has CDR1 KGHDR and CDR2 SFDVKD. For the CDR3, the DNA is TGTGCCACCAGTGCGGGGGGATCCTACAATGAGCAGTTCTTC. This translates into CATSAGGSYNEQFF.

The V gene is TRBV3-1 (or the pseudogene TRBV3-2), the J gene TRBJ2-1, with a tentative D call TRBD1 (6 bases). V lost 4 bases to trimming and J lost 7 bases, with 17 bases between them. Germline assignment: CDR1 LGHDT and CDR2 YNNKEL (reference sequence). The length of the CDR3 is 15 residues. As DNA, the CDR3 is TGTGCCAGCAGCCCCCAGGGGCAATCGGGAAATGAGCAGTTCTTC. Its protein is CASSPQGQSGNEQFF.

V is TRBV3-1 (or the pseudogene TRBV3-2) and J is TRBJ2-3, with D perhaps matching TRBD1 or TRBD2 (7 bases each). Looked up from germline, CDR1 is LGHDT and CDR2 is YNNKEL (reference sequence). V was pared by 2 bases and J by 7 bases, with 22 bases between. The length of the CDR3 is 17 residues. The CDR3 reads CASSQYSGTAGLHTQYF. The CDR3 nucleotides are TGTGCCAGCAGCCAATACAGCGGGACAGCCGGGCTTCATACGCAGTATTTT.

The V call is TRBV6-5, the J call TRBJ1-5; weak D call: TRBD1 (6 bases). In germline, CDR1 is MNHEY, CDR2 SVGAGI. Trimming took off 5 bases at V and 4 bases at J, with 15 bases between the two ends. CDR3 length: 15 amino acids. The CDR3 coding sequence is TGTGCCAGCAGTAAAACCGGGGGCAAGAATCAGCCCCAGCATTTT. Translating it yields CASSKTGGKNQPQHF.

This clone appeared a few times. The chain links TRBV7-9 to TRBJ2-7; D not resolved. The V end was cut by 3 bases, the J end by 3 bases, with 9 bases between. The CDR3 is 13 residues long. From germline, CDR1 is SEHNR and CDR2 FQNEAQ (reference sequence). The CDR3 DNA is TGTGCCAGCAGCTTCCACGGAAACTACGAGCAGTACTTC. Its protein product is CASSFHGNYEQYF.

The gene calls are TRBV7-3 and TRBJ2-5; no definite D call. Germline CDR1 reads SGHTA; CDR2 reads FQGTGA. V dropped 1 base and J dropped 2 bases, with 5 bases sitting between them. The CDR3 is 13 amino acids. CDR3 nucleotide sequence: TGTGCCAGCAGCTTAATTCGACAAGAGACCCAGTACTTC. Amino acids: CASSLIRQETQYF.

This rearrangement joins TRBV27 to TRBJ2-1; 16 nucleotides line up with TRBD2. After removal of 8 bases from V and 6 bases from J, the junction contained 16 bases not matched to a gene. CDR1 MNHEY and CDR2 SMNVEV come from the germline V gene (reference sequence). This CDR3 contains 19 residues. The CDR3 bases are TGTGCCAGCTACAAAACGGGACTAGCGGGAGGGCTGATTATCAATGAGCAGTTCTTC. Encoded protein: CASYKTGLAGGLIINEQFF.

The chain couples TRBV5-1 to TRBJ1-2, with D perhaps TRBD1 (5 bases). Germline CDR1 and CDR2: SGHRS and YFSETQ. Trimming shortened V by 4 bases and J by 4 bases, and 11 bases separated the two germline ends. The CDR3 has 13 amino acids. CDR3 DNA: TGCGCCAGCAGCCCAGACAGCCTCTATGGCTACACCTTC. Protein product: CASSPDSLYGYTF.

The chain carries TRBV19 and TRBJ2-7, with D possibly matching TRBD2 (5 bases). The CDR3 extends over 13 amino acids. Germline CDR1 LNHDA, CDR2 SQIVND (reference sequence). The V end lost 3 bases, the J end lost 6 bases, and 12 bases lay between the germline ends. The CDR3 sequence: CASSMGGGGEQYF. CDR3 DNA sequence: TGTGCCAGTAGTATGGGTGGAGGCGGCGAGCAGTACTTC.

The chain is built from TRBV12-3 or TRBV12-4 and TRBJ1-1, with TRBD1 matching over 8 bases. V trimming: 5 bases; J trimming: 10 bases; junction bases outside the gene matches: 3. The CDR3 has 11 residues. CDR3 protein: CASSQGAGAFF. In nucleotides, the CDR3 is TGTGCCAGCAGTCAGGGGGCGGGAGCTTTCTTT.

The chain uses TRBV9 and TRBJ1-5; D is perhaps TRBD1 (6 bases). Trimming took off 1 base at V and 4 bases at J, with 9 bases between the two ends. CDR1 and CDR2 from the germline V gene are SGDLS and YYNGEE. The length of the CDR3 is 14 residues. The CDR3 loop is CASSVSGVNQPQHF. CDR3 nucleotides: TGTGCCAGCAGCGTATCAGGGGTGAATCAGCCCCAGCATTTT.

The V gene is TRBV19, the J gene TRBJ2-3, with 9 bases fitting TRBD1. The CDR3 contains 16 residues. Germline V gene data show CDR1 as LNHDA and CDR2 as SQIVND (reference sequence). After removal of 5 bases from V and 5 bases from J, the junction contained 11 bases not matched to a gene. The CDR3 sequence: CASSSTGTGTRDTQYF. CDR3 in DNA: TGTGCCAGTAGTTCGACCGGGACAGGGACGAGAGATACGCAGTATTTT. Together with reference TRBV19 and TRBJ2-3, the CDR3 gives the full variable domain: DGGITQSPKYLFRKEGQNVTLSCEQNLNHDAMYWYRQDPGQGLRLIYYSQIVNDFQKGDIAEGYSVSREKKESFPLTVTSAQKNPTAFYLCASSSTGTGTRDTQYFGPGTRLTVL.